This paragraph reports one T cell receptor (beta chain). The record originates from a study of T cell changes during pregnancy in multiple sclerosis. This CDR3 has 16 residues. V lost 3 bases, J lost 0 bases, and 2 bases stayed unmatched. Germline V gives CDR1 SGHTA, CDR2 FQGNSA. The table came from immunoSEQ multiplex PCR; TCRdb's copy has only in-frame clones and leaves some out. In the table there are some 80,000 clones, nearly 95% of which are singletons. The sequence was collected from a female donor with multiple sclerosis, enrolled in a pregnancy study. This rearrangement joins TRBV7-2 to TRBJ2-1; 10 bases line up with TRBD2. This material consisted of CD4+ T cells from peripheral blood mononuclear cells, taken after pregnancy. Here the CDR3 reads CASSFASGSSYNEQFF. The CDR3, as DNA: TGTGCCAGCAGCTTCGCTAGCGGGAGCTCCTACAATGAGCAGTTCTTC.